This T cell receptor beta chain was observed in a study of regulatory T cells in long-lasting Graves disease. This CDR3 is 13 amino acids long. V was shortened by 1 base and J by 8 bases, with 10 bases between the two germline ends. Per the germline V gene, CDR1 is SGHRS and CDR2 is YFSETQ. Time point of the sample: newly diagnosed GD, antithyroid drugs for less than 3 months. RNA from PBMCs was the source of the TCR library. Libraries of TCR beta came from iRepertoire HTBI primers plus Arm-PCR of CDR3 regions. TCRdb itself ran the multiplex PCR reads through MiXCR, one entry per CDR3 protein. The data hold 350,000 to 500,000 distinct CDR3 sequences, with around 15% observed a single time. The same sample was also used in a study of T cells in Graves' hyperthyroidism and ophthalmopathy. In that study: Ophthalmopathy cases were set apart from stable hyperthyroidism by a 13 V-J model.

Material: peripheral blood mononuclear cells (PBMCs), obtained at new diagnosis, from a patient treated with antithyroid drugs. This clonotype was sampled from a woman in her forties or fifties with Graves disease. V gene TRBV5-1 combines with J gene TRBJ2-1; tentative D call: TRBD2 (5 bases). CDR3 region: CASSLTGEHEQFF. For the CDR3, the DNA is TGCGCCAGCAGCTTGACCGGGGAGCATGAGCAGTTCTTC.